What follows is one T cell receptor (beta chain) and its context. The sample is drawn from a study of CD8 T cells in ankylosing spondylitis. CDR3 length: 12 residues. Germline values: CDR1 SGHDT, CDR2 YYEEEE. Trimming removed 5 bases at V and 6 bases at J, with 11 bases between. TCRdb used MiXCR to reprocess the 5' RACE reads, holding one entry per CDR3 protein. Here the sample spans about 36,000 distinct CDR3 sequences, 11% being singletons. This TCR came from a male donor with ankylosing spondylitis. The chain employs TRBV5-6 and TRBJ1-1, with D hard to call. Sample: synovial fluid, either unsorted or a sorted T cell fraction (not recorded which). The CDR3 DNA follows: TGTGCCAGCAGACTTGGTAACGCTGAAGCTTTCTTT. This encodes CASRLGNAEAFF.